The present T cell receptor (beta chain) was sequenced within a study of blood T cell repertoires in COVID-19. About the research overall: Collection of acute and convalescent COVID-19 samples took place in the United States, Italy and Spain.

The CDR3 runs 15 residues. The V gene's germline CDR1 is SGDLS and CDR2 YYNGEE. Unmatched junction bases numbered 3, after V lost 2 bases and J lost 2 bases. This clone was found once. Per the study methods: Amplified reference gene primers provided the basis for estimating nucleated cell counts. Generated by immunoSEQ multiplex PCR, the TCRdb table keeps only in-frame clones and is missing some. The V and J calls and clone size come from that table; D and trimming were worked out from the DNA. The sample contains 97,000 or so clones, more than 75% of which appear only once. The sequence was obtained from a man aged 50 to 60 with active or convalescent COVID-19. The sequencing input was peripheral blood. V is TRBV9 and J is TRBJ2-3; TRBD2 matches 9 bases. CDR3 residues: CASSVASGVTDTQYF. The CDR3 DNA reads TGTGCCAGCAGCGTCGCTAGCGGGGTCACAGATACGCAGTATTTT.